This T cell receptor (beta chain) was identified during a study of blood T cell repertoires in COVID-19. The wider study: Donors in the United States, Italy and Spain gave samples during acute or convalescent COVID-19.

Original processing methods: It was from reference gene primer amplification that nucleated cell counts were estimated. The protocol was immunoSEQ multiplex PCR, while the TCRdb copy is restricted to in-frame clones and leaves out a portion. Clonal size and the V and J genes are those of that table, whereas D and trimming came from the DNA. The sample consists of hundreds of thousands of clones, approximately 90% of them appearing once. Enrolled through a virtual design, the participants were between 18 and 89 years of age and came from about two dozen US areas. The receptor comes from a woman between 35 and 50 years old who had recovered from COVID-19. Sequencing was performed on PBMCs or T cells enriched from blood (not recorded which).

The CDR3 sequence: CASSLDLKPEELFF. For the CDR3, the DNA is TGTGCCAGCAGCTTAGATCTCAAGCCAGAGGAACTGTTTTTT. The chain has TRBV11-2 and TRBJ1-4; D call uncertain. Germline V gene sequence: CDR1 SGHAT, CDR2 FQNNGV. This CDR3 region has 14 residues. The V end was cut by 0 bases, the J end by 12 bases, with 14 bases between.